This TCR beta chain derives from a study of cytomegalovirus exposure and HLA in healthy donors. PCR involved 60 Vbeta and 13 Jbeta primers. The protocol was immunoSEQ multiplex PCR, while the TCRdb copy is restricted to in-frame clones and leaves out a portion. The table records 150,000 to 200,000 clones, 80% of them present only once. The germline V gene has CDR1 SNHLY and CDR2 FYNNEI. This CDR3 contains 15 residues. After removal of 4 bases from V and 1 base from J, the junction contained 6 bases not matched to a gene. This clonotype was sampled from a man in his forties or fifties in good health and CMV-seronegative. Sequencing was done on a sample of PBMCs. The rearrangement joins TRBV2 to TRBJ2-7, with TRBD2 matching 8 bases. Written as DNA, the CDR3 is TGTGCCAGCAGTGGGCGCGGGGGGCTTTCCTACGAGCAGTACTTC. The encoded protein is CASSGRGGLSYEQYF.